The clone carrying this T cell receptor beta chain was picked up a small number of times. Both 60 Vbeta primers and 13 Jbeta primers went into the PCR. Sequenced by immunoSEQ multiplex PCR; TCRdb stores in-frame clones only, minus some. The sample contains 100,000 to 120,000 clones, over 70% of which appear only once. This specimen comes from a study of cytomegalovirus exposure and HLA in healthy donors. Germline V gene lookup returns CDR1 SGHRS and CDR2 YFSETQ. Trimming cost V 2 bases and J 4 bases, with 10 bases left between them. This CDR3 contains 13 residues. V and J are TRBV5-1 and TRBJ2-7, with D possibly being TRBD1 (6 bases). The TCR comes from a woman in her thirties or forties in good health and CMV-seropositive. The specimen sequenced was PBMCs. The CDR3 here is CASSFTGMYEQYF. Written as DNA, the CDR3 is TGCGCCAGCAGCTTCACAGGGATGTACGAGCAGTACTTC.